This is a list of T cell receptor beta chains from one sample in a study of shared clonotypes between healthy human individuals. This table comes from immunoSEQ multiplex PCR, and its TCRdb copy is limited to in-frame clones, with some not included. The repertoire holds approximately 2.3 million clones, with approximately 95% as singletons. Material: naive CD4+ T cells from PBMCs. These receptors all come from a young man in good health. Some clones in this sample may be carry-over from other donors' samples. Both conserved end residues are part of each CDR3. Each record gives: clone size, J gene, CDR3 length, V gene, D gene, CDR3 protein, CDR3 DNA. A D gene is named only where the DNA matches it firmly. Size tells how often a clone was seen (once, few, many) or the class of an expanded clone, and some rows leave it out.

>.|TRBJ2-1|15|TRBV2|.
CASSPGLQARNEQFF
TGTGCCAGCAGTCCGGGTCTACAGGCCCGCAATGAGCAGTTCTTC
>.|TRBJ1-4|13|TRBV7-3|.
CASSLGANEKLFF
TGTGCCAGCAGCTTAGGGGCTAATGAAAAACTGTTTTTT
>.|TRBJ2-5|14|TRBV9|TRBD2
CASSAGLAGETQYF
TGTGCCAGCAGCGCCGGACTAGCGGGAGAGACCCAGTACTTC
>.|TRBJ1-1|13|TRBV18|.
CASSPSSGVEAFF
TGTGCCAGCTCACCAAGTTCGGGGGTTGAAGCTTTCTTT
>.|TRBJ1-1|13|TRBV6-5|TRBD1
CASRLTGGTEAFF
TGTGCCAGCAGACTTACAGGGGGCACTGAAGCTTTCTTT
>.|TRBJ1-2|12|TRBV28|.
CASSFIRSGYTF
TGTGCCAGCAGTTTTATCCGTTCTGGCTACACCTTC
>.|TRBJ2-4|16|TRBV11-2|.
CASSLGGGLAKNIQYF
TGTGCCAGCAGCTTAGGGGGAGGACTAGCCAAAAACATTCAGTACTTC
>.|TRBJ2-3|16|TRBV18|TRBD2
CASSVGTSGSSDTQYF
TGTGCCAGCTCGGTCGGGACTAGCGGGAGCTCAGATACGCAGTATTTT
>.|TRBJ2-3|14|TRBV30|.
CAWSVLGITDTQYF
TGTGCCTGGAGTGTACTGGGAATCACAGATACGCAGTATTTT
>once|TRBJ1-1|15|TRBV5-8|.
CASSLGHQMNTEAFF
TGTGCCAGCAGCTTAGGGCATCAGATGAACACTGAAGCTTTCTTT
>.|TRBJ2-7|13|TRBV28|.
CASSLPGLYEQYF
TGTGCCAGCAGTTTACCAGGCCTCTACGAGCAGTACTTC